This T cell receptor beta chain was identified in a study of technical replicates of blood from several donors. The germline V gene has CDR1 MGHRA and CDR2 YSYEKL. With 0 bases removed from V and 9 bases from J, the gap between germline ends came to 9 bases. This CDR3 is built from 13 residues. The assay was immunoSEQ multiplex PCR, and TCRdb's table has in-frame clones only and misses some. The data show some 83,000 clones, more than 85% seen once. The J gene is TRBJ2-1, the V gene TRBV4-1; D is ambiguous. The sample consisted of T cells isolated from PBMCs. The TCR originated in a human donor in good health. This chain's CDR3 is CASSQDWRGEQFF. CDR3 DNA: TGCGCCAGCAGCCAAGATTGGAGAGGTGAGCAGTTCTTC.